Listed below are T cell receptor beta chains from one sample, sequenced in a study of beta chain features in type 1 diabetes. Method: immunoSEQ multiplex PCR; TCRdb's copy keeps in-frame clones and lacks some. The sample includes 250,000 or so clones, roughly 22% of them seen just once. The sequencing sample was made of naive CD4+ T cells from blood. The receptors shown here come from a woman between 40 and 50 years old with type 1 diabetes. The CDR3 runs from the conserved cysteine through the conserved F or W. The D gene is left open where the match is weak. A clone size is listed for some rows: how often the clone was seen (once, few, many), or a class if it is expanded.

CDR3aa: CAWSRGANYGYTF; CDR3nt: TGTGCCTGGAGCCGGGGGGCTAACTATGGCTACACCTTC; j_gene: TRBJ1-2; abundance: -; d_gene: -; v_gene: TRBV30
CDR3aa: CASTRGGNQPQHF; CDR3nt: TGCGCCAGCACCAGGGGAGGCAATCAGCCCCAGCATTTT; j_gene: TRBJ1-5; abundance: -; d_gene: -; v_gene: TRBV23-1
CDR3aa: CASRESGSISYNEQFF; CDR3nt: TGTGCCAGCAGAGAAAGCGGGAGTATTTCCTACAATGAGCAGTTCTTC; j_gene: TRBJ2-1; abundance: few; d_gene: TRBD2; v_gene: TRBV28
CDR3aa: CASSSGANDERGTQYF; CDR3nt: TGTGCCAGCAGCTCAGGGGCGAACGATGAGCGTGGGACCCAGTACTTC; j_gene: TRBJ2-5; abundance: few; d_gene: -; v_gene: TRBV4-2
CDR3aa: CASSFLPGGDYEQYF; CDR3nt: TGTGCCAGCAGCTTCCTTCCGGGGGGGGACTACGAGCAGTACTTC; j_gene: TRBJ2-7; abundance: -; d_gene: TRBD2; v_gene: TRBV7-3
CDR3aa: CASSLGGGGYTEAFF; CDR3nt: TGCGCCAGCAGCTTGGGAGGGGGCGGATACACTGAAGCTTTCTTT; j_gene: TRBJ1-1; abundance: few; d_gene: TRBD1; v_gene: TRBV5-1
CDR3aa: CASSPWTGTSNQPQHF; CDR3nt: TGTGCCAGCAGTCCTTGGACGGGGACTTCCAATCAGCCCCAGCATTTT; j_gene: TRBJ1-5; abundance: few; d_gene: -; v_gene: TRBV28
CDR3aa: CASRGRGRGWNTEAFF; CDR3nt: TGTGCCAGTAGGGGCAGGGGGCGCGGTTGGAACACTGAAGCTTTCTTT; j_gene: TRBJ1-1; abundance: few; d_gene: TRBD1; v_gene: TRBV19
CDR3aa: CASSSTSGVNEQFF; CDR3nt: TGCGCCAGCAGCTCGACTAGCGGGGTTAATGAGCAGTTCTTC; j_gene: TRBJ2-1; abundance: few; d_gene: TRBD2; v_gene: TRBV5-1
CDR3aa: CASTQQGTNTEAFF; CDR3nt: TGCGCCAGCACACAACAGGGGACGAACACTGAAGCTTTCTTT; j_gene: TRBJ1-1; abundance: -; d_gene: TRBD1; v_gene: TRBV5-1
CDR3aa: CASSFGRNTEAFF; CDR3nt: TGTGCCAGCAGCTTTGGGAGGAACACTGAAGCTTTCTTT; j_gene: TRBJ1-1; abundance: -; d_gene: -; v_gene: TRBV7-3
CDR3aa: CASSPSSTDTQYF; CDR3nt: TGTGCCAGCTCACCATCTAGCACAGATACGCAGTATTTT; j_gene: TRBJ2-3; abundance: -; d_gene: -; v_gene: TRBV18
CDR3aa: CASSTRQGGNTEAFF; CDR3nt: TGTGCCAGTAGTACCCGACAGGGCGGCAACACTGAAGCTTTCTTT; j_gene: TRBJ1-1; abundance: -; d_gene: TRBD1; v_gene: TRBV19
CDR3aa: CASSQGTLRYNEQFF; CDR3nt: TGCGCCAGCAGCCAAGGCACTCTTAGATACAATGAGCAGTTCTTC; j_gene: TRBJ2-1; abundance: -; d_gene: -; v_gene: TRBV4-3
CDR3aa: CSADSRNEQFF; CDR3nt: TGCAGTGCTGACAGCAGGAATGAGCAGTTCTTC; j_gene: TRBJ2-1; abundance: -; d_gene: -; v_gene: TRBV20-1
CDR3aa: CASSPVQGSEKLFF; CDR3nt: TGTGCTAGCAGCCCTGTTCAAGGGAGTGAAAAACTGTTTTTT; j_gene: TRBJ1-4; abundance: -; d_gene: -; v_gene: TRBV7-7
CDR3aa: CASSTGQGAWTEAFF; CDR3nt: TGTGCCAGCAGCACGGGACAGGGGGCATGGACTGAAGCTTTCTTT; j_gene: TRBJ1-1; abundance: few; d_gene: TRBD1; v_gene: TRBV9
CDR3aa: CSVVKGVPNNEQFF; CDR3nt: TGCAGCGTTGTTAAAGGGGTCCCCAATAATGAGCAGTTCTTC; j_gene: TRBJ2-1; abundance: few; d_gene: -; v_gene: TRBV29-1
CDR3aa: CASSLEGTGNQPQHF; CDR3nt: TGTGCCAGCAGCTTAGAGGGGACAGGGAATCAGCCCCAGCATTTT; j_gene: TRBJ1-5; abundance: -; d_gene: TRBD1; v_gene: TRBV7-9
CDR3aa: CASSSSGTGTDTQYF; CDR3nt: TGTGCCAGCAGCTCTAGCGGGACTGGCACAGATACGCAGTATTTT; j_gene: TRBJ2-3; abundance: -; d_gene: TRBD2; v_gene: TRBV7-3
CDR3aa: CASSSGQGASGYTF; CDR3nt: TGTGCCAGCAGCTCAGGACAGGGGGCGAGTGGCTACACCTTC; j_gene: TRBJ1-2; abundance: -; d_gene: TRBD1; v_gene: TRBV7-3
CDR3aa: CASSPRSGDYNYNEQFF; CDR3nt: TGTGCCAGCTCACCGAGGTCTGGTGACTACAATTACAATGAGCAGTTCTTC; j_gene: TRBJ2-1; abundance: -; d_gene: -; v_gene: TRBV18
CDR3aa: CASSEGAVAGANVLTF; CDR3nt: TGTGCCAGCAGTGAAGGCGCCGTGGCTGGGGCCAACGTCCTGACTTTC; j_gene: TRBJ2-6; abundance: few; d_gene: -; v_gene: TRBV6-1
CDR3aa: CASSSANGGDEQYF; CDR3nt: TGTGCCAGCAGCTCCGCAAATGGGGGCGACGAGCAGTACTTC; j_gene: TRBJ2-7; abundance: -; d_gene: -; v_gene: TRBV7-9
CDR3aa: CASSDPTGLGTEAFF; CDR3nt: TGTGCCAGCAGTGACCCAACAGGGTTAGGCACTGAAGCTTTCTTT; j_gene: TRBJ1-1; abundance: -; d_gene: -; v_gene: TRBV2
CDR3aa: CATSRDRDPSGNTIYF; CDR3nt: TGTGCCACCAGCAGGGACAGGGATCCCTCTGGAAACACCATATATTTT; j_gene: TRBJ1-3; abundance: few; d_gene: TRBD1; v_gene: TRBV15
CDR3aa: CASSIRDTQYF; CDR3nt: TGTGCCAGTAGTATACGAGATACGCAGTATTTT; j_gene: TRBJ2-3; abundance: few; d_gene: -; v_gene: TRBV19
CDR3aa: CASSPTGANQPQHF; CDR3nt: TGTGCCAGCAGCCCGACAGGGGCCAATCAGCCCCAGCATTTT; j_gene: TRBJ1-5; abundance: few; d_gene: TRBD1; v_gene: TRBV7-6
CDR3aa: CASRSEETQYF; CDR3nt: TGCGCCAGCAGATCTGAAGAGACCCAGTACTTC; j_gene: TRBJ2-5; abundance: -; d_gene: -; v_gene: TRBV5-1
CDR3aa: CSVDIAGGETQYF; CDR3nt: TGCAGCGTTGACATTGCGGGAGGAGAGACCCAGTACTTC; j_gene: TRBJ2-5; abundance: few; d_gene: TRBD2; v_gene: TRBV29-1
CDR3aa: CASSPVSGVNEQFF; CDR3nt: TGTGCCAGCTCACCAGTTAGCGGGGTCAATGAGCAGTTCTTC; j_gene: TRBJ2-1; abundance: -; d_gene: TRBD2; v_gene: TRBV18
CDR3aa: CASSTGTGGYEQYF; CDR3nt: TGCGCCAGCAGCACCGGGACAGGGGGTTACGAGCAGTACTTC; j_gene: TRBJ2-7; abundance: -; d_gene: TRBD1; v_gene: TRBV5-1
CDR3aa: CASSLLAQAYNEQFF; CDR3nt: TGTGCCAGCAGCTTATTAGCGCAGGCATACAATGAGCAGTTCTTC; j_gene: TRBJ2-1; abundance: few; d_gene: -; v_gene: TRBV11-2